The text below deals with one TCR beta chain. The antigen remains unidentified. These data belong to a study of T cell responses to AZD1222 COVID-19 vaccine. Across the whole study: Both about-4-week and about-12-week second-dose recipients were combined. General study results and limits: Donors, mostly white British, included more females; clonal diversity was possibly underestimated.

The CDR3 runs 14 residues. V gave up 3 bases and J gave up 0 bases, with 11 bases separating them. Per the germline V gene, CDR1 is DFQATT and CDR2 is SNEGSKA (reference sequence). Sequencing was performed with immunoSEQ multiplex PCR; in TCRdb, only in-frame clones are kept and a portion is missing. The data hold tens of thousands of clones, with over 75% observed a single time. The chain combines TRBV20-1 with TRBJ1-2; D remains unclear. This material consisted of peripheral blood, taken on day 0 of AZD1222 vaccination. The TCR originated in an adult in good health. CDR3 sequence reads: CSASSDAANYGYTF. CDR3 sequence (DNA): TGCAGTGCTAGTTCAGACGCCGCTAACTATGGCTACACCTTC.